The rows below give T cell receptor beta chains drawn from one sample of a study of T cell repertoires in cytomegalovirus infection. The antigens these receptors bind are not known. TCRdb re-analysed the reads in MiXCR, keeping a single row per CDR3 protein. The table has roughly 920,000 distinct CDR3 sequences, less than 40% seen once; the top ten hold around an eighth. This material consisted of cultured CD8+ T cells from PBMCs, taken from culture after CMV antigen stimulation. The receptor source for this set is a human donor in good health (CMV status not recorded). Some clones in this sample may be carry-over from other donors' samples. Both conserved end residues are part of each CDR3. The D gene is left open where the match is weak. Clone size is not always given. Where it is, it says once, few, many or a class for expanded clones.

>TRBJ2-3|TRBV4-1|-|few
CASSPDLDTASTDTQYF
TGCGCCAGCAGCCCCGATTTGGACACGGCTAGCACAGATACGCAGTATTTT
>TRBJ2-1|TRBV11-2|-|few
CASSWARHNEQFF
TGTGCCAGCAGCTGGGCCCGGCACAATGAGCAGTTCTTC
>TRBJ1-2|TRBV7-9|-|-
CASSLVASDGYTF
TGTGCCAGCAGCTTAGTGGCCAGTGATGGCTACACCTTC
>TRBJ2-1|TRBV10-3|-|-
CAIMELRETYNEQFF
TGTGCCATCATGGAGTTACGTGAAACCTACAATGAGCAGTTCTTC
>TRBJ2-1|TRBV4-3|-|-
CASSQEVQVDYNEQFF
TGCGCCAGCAGCCAAGAAGTGCAAGTGGACTACAATGAGCAGTTCTTC
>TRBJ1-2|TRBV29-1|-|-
CSVESGTFNYGYTF
TGCAGCGTCGAATCCGGGACATTTAACTATGGCTACACCTTC
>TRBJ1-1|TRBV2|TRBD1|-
CASSEVGPGGTEAFF
TGTGCCAGCAGTGAAGTGGGTCCAGGGGGGACTGAAGCTTTCTTT
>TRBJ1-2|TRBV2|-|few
CASVGQNYGYTF
TGTGCCAGCGTAGGACAGAACTATGGCTACACCTTC
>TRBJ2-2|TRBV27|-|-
CASSFGGNGELFF
TGTGCCAGCAGTTTTGGGGGGAACGGGGAGCTGTTTTTT
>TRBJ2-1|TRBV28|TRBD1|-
CASSFNPGQGGYNEQFF
TGTGCCAGCAGTTTCAACCCGGGACAGGGTGGCTACAATGAGCAGTTCTTC
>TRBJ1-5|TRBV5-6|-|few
CASSLKGGIQPQHF
TGTGCCAGCAGCTTGAAAGGAGGGATCCAGCCCCAGCATTTT
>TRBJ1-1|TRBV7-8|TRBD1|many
CASSATGVPNTEAFF
TGTGCCAGCAGCGCAACAGGGGTGCCGAACACTGAAGCTTTCTTT